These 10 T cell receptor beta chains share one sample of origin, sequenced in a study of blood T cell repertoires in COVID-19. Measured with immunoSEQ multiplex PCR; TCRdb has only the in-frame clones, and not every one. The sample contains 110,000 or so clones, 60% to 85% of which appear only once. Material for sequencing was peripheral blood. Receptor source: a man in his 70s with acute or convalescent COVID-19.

CDR3 protein: CASSLPTGFEAFF. The CDR3 DNA sequence: TGTGCCAGCAGCCTCCCGACAGGGTTTGAAGCTTTCTTT. V is TRBV12-3 or TRBV12-4 and J is TRBJ1-1, with TRBD1 identical over 7 bases. V shed 6 bases, J shed 7 bases, and the junction held 8 bases outside the gene matches. CDR3 length equals 13 residues.

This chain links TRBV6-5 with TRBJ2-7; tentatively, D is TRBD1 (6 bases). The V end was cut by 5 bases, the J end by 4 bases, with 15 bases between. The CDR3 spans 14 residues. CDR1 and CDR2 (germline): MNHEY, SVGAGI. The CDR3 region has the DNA TGTGCCAGCAGTCCCCAACAGGGTTTTTACGAGCAGTACTTC. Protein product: CASSPQQGFYEQYF.

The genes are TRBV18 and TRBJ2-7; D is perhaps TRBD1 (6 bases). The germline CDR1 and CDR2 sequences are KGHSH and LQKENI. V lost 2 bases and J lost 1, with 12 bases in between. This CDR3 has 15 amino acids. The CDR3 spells CASSPGGQASYEQYF. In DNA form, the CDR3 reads TGTGCCAGCTCACCAGGGGGCCAGGCGTCCTACGAGCAGTACTTC.

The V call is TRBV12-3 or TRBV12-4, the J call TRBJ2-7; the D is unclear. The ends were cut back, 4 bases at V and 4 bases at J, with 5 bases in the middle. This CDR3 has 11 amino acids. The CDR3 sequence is CASSSFYEQYF. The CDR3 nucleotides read TGTGCCAGCAGTTCCTTTTACGAGCAGTACTTC.

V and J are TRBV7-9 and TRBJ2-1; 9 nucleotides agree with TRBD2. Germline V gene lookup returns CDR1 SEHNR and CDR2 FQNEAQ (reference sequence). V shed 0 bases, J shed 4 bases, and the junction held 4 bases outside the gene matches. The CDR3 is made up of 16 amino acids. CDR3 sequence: CASSLALAGTYNEQFF. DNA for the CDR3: TGTGCCAGCAGCTTAGCGCTAGCGGGAACGTACAATGAGCAGTTCTTC.

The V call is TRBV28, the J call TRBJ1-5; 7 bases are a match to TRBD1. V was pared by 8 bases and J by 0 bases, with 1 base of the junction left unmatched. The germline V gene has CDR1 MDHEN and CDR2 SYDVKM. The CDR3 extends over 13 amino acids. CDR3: CASGQVSNQPQHF. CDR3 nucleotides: TGTGCCAGCGGACAGGTTAGCAATCAGCCCCAGCATTTT.

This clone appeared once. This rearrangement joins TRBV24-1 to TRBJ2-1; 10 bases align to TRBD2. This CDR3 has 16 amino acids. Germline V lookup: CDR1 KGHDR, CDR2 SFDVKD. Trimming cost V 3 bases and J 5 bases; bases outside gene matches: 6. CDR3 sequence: CATSDPTSGHDNEQFF. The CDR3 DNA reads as TGTGCCACCAGTGATCCGACTAGCGGGCACGACAATGAGCAGTTCTTC.

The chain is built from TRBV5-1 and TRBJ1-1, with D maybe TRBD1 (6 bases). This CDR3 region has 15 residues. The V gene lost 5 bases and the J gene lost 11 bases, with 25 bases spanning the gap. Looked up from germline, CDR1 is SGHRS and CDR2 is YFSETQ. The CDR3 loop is CASSPGTTGGGMAFF. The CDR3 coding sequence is TGCGCCAGCAGTCCCGGGACAACGGGGGGAGGTATGGCTTTCTTT.

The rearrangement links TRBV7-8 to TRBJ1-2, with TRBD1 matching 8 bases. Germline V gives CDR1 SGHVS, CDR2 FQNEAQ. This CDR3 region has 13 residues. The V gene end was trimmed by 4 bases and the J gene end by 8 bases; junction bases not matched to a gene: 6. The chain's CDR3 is CASSSDRAGGYTF. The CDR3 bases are TGTGCCAGCAGCTCGGACAGGGCGGGCGGCTACACCTTC.

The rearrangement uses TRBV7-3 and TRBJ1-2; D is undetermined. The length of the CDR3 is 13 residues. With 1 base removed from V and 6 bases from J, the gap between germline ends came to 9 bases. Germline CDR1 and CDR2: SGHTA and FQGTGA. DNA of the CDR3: TGTGCCAGCAGCTTAAGCCCCCGAGATGGCTACACCTTC. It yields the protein CASSLSPRDGYTF.